One sample yielded the 8 T cell receptor beta chains listed below, sequenced in a study of beta chain features in type 1 diabetes. Study conclusions and caveats: Within each of all four CD4+ subsets, Type 1 diabetes patients had TCRB CDR3s that were moderately but significantly shorter.

Investigators reverse transcribed all isolated RNA, so they sequenced expressed TCRB transcripts. Assay: immunoSEQ multiplex PCR; the TCRdb copy retains only in-frame clones and omits some. This table holds around 310,000 clones, about 13% found once. What these receptors recognize is not known. The specimen was naive CD4+ T cells from blood. The source is a young woman with type 1 diabetes.

This chain links TRBV28 with TRBJ1-2; possibly TRBD1 for D (5 bases). From germline, CDR1 is MDHEN and CDR2 SYDVKM. The CDR3 loop spans 13 amino acids. The germline V and J ends were trimmed by 8 bases and 1 base, with 11 bases remaining between them. CDR3 coding DNA: TGTGCCAGCCACGACAGCTTTAACTATGGCTACACCTTC. Translating gives CASHDSFNYGYTF.

This clone was counted between two and nine times. The chain has TRBV18 and TRBJ2-3; D perhaps matches TRBD2 (6 bases). With 2 bases removed from V and 6 bases from J, the gap between germline ends came to 15 bases. This CDR3 region has 15 residues. The germline CDR1 and CDR2 sequences are KGHSH and LQKENI. CDR3 residues: CASSPGREPVDTQYF. The CDR3 nucleotides are TGTGCCAGCTCACCAGGTCGGGAGCCGGTGGATACGCAGTATTTT.

This clone was found a few times. The gene calls are TRBV15 and TRBJ2-3, with D maybe TRBD1 (7 bases). V lost 0 bases to trimming and J lost 5 bases, with 12 bases between them. CDR1 is LNHNV and CDR2 is YYDKDF in the germline V gene (reference sequence). The length of the CDR3 is 15 residues. As DNA, the CDR3 is TGTGCCACCAGCAGAGACGGAGGGGGCGGAGATACGCAGTATTTT. This sequence encodes CATSRDGGGGDTQYF.

In its sample, this clone was seen a few times. The V and J genes are TRBV28 and TRBJ2-1, with 7 bases aligning to TRBD2. With V trimmed by 4 bases and J by 1 base, 16 bases remained unmatched. Germline-derived CDR1 and CDR2 are MDHEN and SYDVKM. This CDR3 region has 19 residues. CDR3 coding DNA: TGTGCCAGCAGTTCCCCCCCGGGAGGCCAGAAGGGATCCTACAATGAGCAGTTCTTC. The encoded protein is CASSSPPGGQKGSYNEQFF.

The V gene is TRBV5-1, the J gene TRBJ2-1; maybe TRBD1 (5 bases). The CDR3 contains 15 residues. V lost 0 bases and J 7 bases, leaving 14 bases between the germline ends. Germline V lookup: CDR1 SGHRS, CDR2 YFSETQ. CDR3 region: CASSLDVPGYNEQFF. For the CDR3, the DNA is TGCGCCAGCAGCTTGGATGTGCCAGGGTATAATGAGCAGTTCTTC.

The chain has TRBV7-2 and TRBJ2-3; D gene unclear. CDR1 is SGHTA, CDR2 FQGNSA, per germline. V gave up 3 bases and J gave up 1 base, with 8 bases separating them. This CDR3 is 14 amino acids long. The CDR3 sequence is CASSFSLRTDTQYF. The CDR3 nucleotides are TGTGCCAGCAGCTTTAGCCTACGCACAGATACGCAGTATTTT.

The CDR3 bases are TGTGCCAGCAGCGTAGGCGCAGGGACTAGCGGTTCCAGCTCCTACAATGAGCAGTTCTTC. Its translation: CASSVGAGTSGSSSYNEQFF. The chain combines TRBV9 with TRBJ2-1, with TRBD2 matching over 11 bases. V was clipped by 0 bases and J by 0 bases; unmatched bases: 11. Germline CDR1 and CDR2: SGDLS and YYNGEE. The CDR3 is 20 amino acids.

This clone was picked up a small number of times. The chain couples TRBV7-2 to TRBJ2-5; 7 nucleotides line up with TRBD1. V was clipped by 5 bases and J by 4 bases; unmatched bases: 7. CDR1 is SGHTA, CDR2 FQGNSA, per germline. The CDR3 loop spans 14 amino acids. CDR3 protein: CASSTDRARETQYF. CDR3 bases: TGTGCCAGCAGCACTGACAGGGCCCGAGAGACCCAGTACTTC.